The 30 T cell receptor beta chains below all came from one sample that was sequenced in a study of CD8+CD57+ T cells in acquired aplastic anemia. Profiles of TCR beta VDJ and CDR3 were generated from a genomic DNA template. From the reads, TCRdb called clonotypes with MiXCR, one entry per CDR3 protein. Here the sample spans under 350,000 distinct CDR3 sequences, around 60% being singletons. The sample consisted of sorted CD4+, CD8+, or CD8+CD57+ T cells (not recorded which) from PBMCs. The receptor source for this set is a human donor with severe aplastic anemia or a healthy control (not recorded which).

This clonotype was recorded only once. This chain uses TRBV19 with TRBJ2-6; a possible D gene is TRBD2 (7 bases). CDR1 LNHDA and CDR2 SQIVND come from the germline V gene (reference sequence). Trimming removed 5 bases at V and 0 bases at J, with 17 bases between. The CDR3 is 18 residues long. CDR3 in DNA: TGTGCCAGTAGTCGAGTGGGGGGGGGACACTCTGGGGCCAACGTCCTGACTTTC. Translation gives CASSRVGGGHSGANVLTF.

The rearrangement joins TRBV5-1 to TRBJ2-7, with D possibly matching TRBD2 (5 bases). Germline CDR1 reads SGHRS; CDR2 reads YFSETQ. The CDR3 has 13 amino acids. The V end lost 7 bases, the J end lost 1 base, and 12 bases lay between the germline ends. The CDR3 is CASGSSPSYEQYF. The CDR3 nucleotides are TGCGCCAGCGGGTCTAGCCCATCCTACGAGCAGTACTTC.

The J gene is TRBJ1-3, the V gene TRBV5-4, with 11 nucleotides matching TRBD1. The germline V gene encodes CDR1 SGHNT and CDR2 YYREEE (reference sequence). This CDR3 has 15 amino acids. After removal of 4 bases from V and 8 bases from J, the junction contained 8 bases not matched to a gene. Written as DNA, the CDR3 is TGTGCCAGCAGCGAGGACAGGGGGCAGGCCTACACCATATATTTT. Its translation: CASSEDRGQAYTIYF.

This clonotype has at least ten counts. The V call is TRBV7-9, the J call TRBJ1-4, with unresolved D. Germline assignment: CDR1 SEHNR and CDR2 FQNEAQ (reference sequence). Trimming cost V 0 bases and J 10 bases, with 15 bases left between them. This CDR3 has 15 residues. The CDR3 sequence: CASSLARTRHGKLFF. The CDR3 coding sequence is TGTGCCAGCAGCTTAGCGCGGACGCGCCACGGAAAACTGTTTTTT.

Concerning this clonotype itself: Since a much larger clone is just one base distant, this may be a read error. The gene calls are TRBV6-9 and TRBJ1-2; a possible D gene is TRBD1 (5 bases). This CDR3 comprises 12 residues. From germline, CDR1 is MNHGY and CDR2 SVAAGI. This CDR3 reads CASSPGYYGCTF. The CDR3 bases are TGTGCCAGCAGTCCAGGGTATTATGGCTGCACCTTC.

This chain connects TRBV20-1 to TRBJ2-3; TRBD2 agrees at 7 bases. V shed 3 bases, J shed 2 bases, and the junction held 2 bases outside the gene matches. The CDR3 runs to 13 residues. Germline CDR1 reads DFQATT; CDR2 reads SNEGSKA (reference sequence). CDR3 residues: CSARGTITDTQYF. CDR3 nucleotides: TGCAGTGCTAGGGGGACTATCACAGATACGCAGTATTTT.

This clonotype was found many times. This chain uses TRBV9 with TRBJ2-2; no reliable D call. V lost 0 bases and J 6 bases, leaving 9 bases between the germline ends. This CDR3 has 14 residues. Germline V gene data show CDR1 as SGDLS and CDR2 as YYNGEE. The CDR3 here is CASSVVGKAGELFF. CDR3 DNA sequence: TGTGCCAGCAGCGTAGTGGGCAAAGCCGGGGAGCTGTTTTTT.

This clonotype was detected many times. The rearrangement links TRBV7-2 to TRBJ1-2, with 8 positions matching TRBD1. Looked up from germline, CDR1 is SGHTA and CDR2 is FQGNSA. The J segment lost 8 bases and the V segment lost 3 bases, leaving 2 bases of the junction unmatched. This CDR3 has 12 amino acids. CDR3: CASSFRQGGYTF. The CDR3 DNA reads as TGTGCCAGCAGCTTTCGACAGGGGGGCTACACCTTC.

This clonotype was recorded at least ten times. J is TRBJ1-5 and V is TRBV6-2 or TRBV6-3; TRBD1 might be the D (6 bases). V lost 5 bases to trimming and J lost 7 bases, with 15 bases between them. The CDR3 runs to 14 residues. Germline CDR1 MNHEY, CDR2 SVGEGT. The CDR3, as DNA: TGTGCCAGCAGTAACCACAGGGTCAGGCAGCCCCAGCATTTT. Amino acids: CASSNHRVRQPQHF.

The J gene is TRBJ2-2, the V gene TRBV7-9; D is ambiguous. Germline lookup yields CDR1 SEHNR and CDR2 FQNEAQ (reference sequence). V gave up 3 bases and J gave up 4 bases, with 12 bases separating them. This CDR3 comprises 15 residues. The CDR3, as DNA: TGTGCCAGCAGCTTCGGCGTGTCGGGCACCGGGGAGCTGTTTTTT. This translates into CASSFGVSGTGELFF.

This clonotype was counted many times. V usage is TRBV29-1 and J usage is TRBJ2-1, with D unresolved. The V end lost 4 bases, the J end lost 8 bases, and 15 bases lay between the germline ends. This CDR3 is 13 amino acids long. Germline V lookup: CDR1 SQVTM, CDR2 ANQGSEA. CDR3 in amino acids: CSVVGLFIDEQFF. As DNA, the CDR3 is TGCAGCGTTGTCGGCCTCTTTATCGATGAGCAGTTCTTC.

The chain has TRBV2 and TRBJ1-1; possibly TRBD1 for D (6 bases). Trimming took 8 bases from V and 4 from J, leaving 17 bases between them. The germline gives CDR1 SNHLY, CDR2 FYNNEI. The CDR3 is 14 amino acids. The CDR3 DNA reads TGTGCCAGCGGAGAGGGGACACGGAGCACTGAAGCTTTCTTT. This gives the protein CASGEGTRSTEAFF.

V usage is TRBV19 and J usage is TRBJ2-7, with 9 bases matching TRBD1. Trimming took 4 bases from V and 2 from J; bases not matched to a gene: 9. CDR3 length: 16 residues. In germline, CDR1 is LNHDA, CDR2 SQIVND (reference sequence). The CDR3 DNA reads as TGTGCCAGTAGTACCCTCCGACAGGGGGGAACCTACGAGCAGTACTTC. This codes for CASSTLRQGGTYEQYF.

A word on this clonotype: One base away lies a much larger clone, so this may be a sequencing read error. The chain carries TRBV5-1 and TRBJ1-3; 9 bases line up with TRBD1. The germline V gene encodes CDR1 SGHRS and CDR2 YFSETQ. The CDR3 is 15 residues long. The CDR3 sequence: CASRPGTGSGNIIYF. CDR3 in DNA: TGTGCCAGCAGGCCCGGGACAGGGTCTGGAAACATCATATATTTT.

Ten or more counts support this clonotype. The genes are TRBV19 and TRBJ1-6; unclear D gene. The length of the CDR3 is 13 residues. V was clipped by 4 bases and J by 5 bases, with 6 bases between them. CDR1 and CDR2 from the germline V gene are LNHDA and SQIVND (reference sequence). DNA of the CDR3: TGTGCCAGTAGTACCACCGATAATTCACCCCTCCACTTT. Translating gives CASSTTDNSPLHF.

The chain combines TRBV6-5 with TRBJ2-7, with 7 bases identical to TRBD1. This CDR3 is 13 amino acids long. The germline V gene encodes CDR1 MNHEY and CDR2 SVGAGI. The ends lost 6 bases at V and 4 bases at J; junction bases unmatched: 6. Here the CDR3 reads CASRRDRAYEQYF. The CDR3 nucleotides are TGTGCCAGCAGACGCGACAGGGCATACGAGCAGTACTTC.

The rearrangement uses TRBV28 and TRBJ1-5; perhaps TRBD1 as D (6 bases). CDR1 is MDHEN and CDR2 is SYDVKM in the germline V gene. Trimming left V 6 bases short and J 7 bases short, with 19 bases between. This CDR3 spans 15 amino acids. The CDR3 region has the DNA TGTGCCAGCAGGCATAGGTACAGGGTAAACCAGCCCCAGCATTTT. Protein sequence: CASRHRYRVNQPQHF. Full variable domain (outside the CDR3, taken from reference TRBV28 and TRBJ1-5): DVKVTQSSRYLVKRTGEKVFLECVQDMDHENMFWYRQDPGLGLRLIYFSYDVKMKEKGDIPEGYSVSREKKERFSLILESASTNQTSMYLCASRHRYRVNQPQHFGDGTRLSIL.

Concerning this clonotype: Compared with germline, one end of the junction differs, possibly owing to a read error. The rearrangement joins TRBV6-5 to TRBJ1-2, with 7 bases fitting TRBD1. The CDR3 loop spans 13 amino acids. Germline V CDR1 and CDR2: MNHEY, SVGAGI. CDR3 region: CASSPVLDRECLF. The CDR3, as DNA: TGTGCCAGCAGCCCTGTTCTAGACAGGGAATGTCTATTC.

This clonotype was observed a few times. The CDR3 sequence: CANKQGTEQYF. DNA of the CDR3: TGTGCCAATAAACAGGGAACCGAGCAGTACTTC. The chain joins TRBV9 to TRBJ2-7; D is perhaps TRBD1 (6 bases). From germline, CDR1 is SGDLS and CDR2 YYNGEE. The CDR3 length is 11 residues. V lost 9 bases, J lost 6 bases, and 13 bases lay in between.

This clonotype was observed many times. V usage is TRBV6-1 and J usage is TRBJ1-1, with D possibly TRBD1 on 5 matching bases. The length of the CDR3 is 14 residues. Germline assignment: CDR1 MNHNS and CDR2 SASEGT. V was cut by 4 bases and J by 0 bases, with 9 bases left in between. The CDR3 nucleotides read TGTGCCAGCAGTGGGGGGGTATTGAACACTGAAGCTTTCTTT. Its protein product is CASSGGVLNTEAFF.

At least ten counts were recorded for this clonotype. CDR3 in amino acids: CASGGRDLDQETQYF. CDR3 nucleotide sequence: TGCGCCAGCGGGGGAAGGGACCTAGACCAAGAGACCCAGTACTTC. V gene TRBV5-1 combines with J gene TRBJ2-5; D tentatively reads TRBD1 or TRBD2 (5 bases each). The CDR3 is made up of 15 amino acids. The V end was cut by 7 bases, the J end by 0 bases, with 16 bases between. Germline V gene data show CDR1 as SGHRS and CDR2 as YFSETQ.

In this sample, this clonotype turned up a few times. The V and J genes are TRBV20-1 and TRBJ2-1; tentatively, D is TRBD1 (5 bases). The CDR3 is 15 amino acids. The ends were cut back, 0 bases at V and 1 base at J, with 10 bases in the middle. CDR1 is DFQATT and CDR2 is SNEGSKA in the germline V gene (reference sequence). CDR3 nucleotide sequence: TGCAGTGCTAGAGATCTCCAGGGATCCTACAATGAGCAGTTCTTC. This encodes CSARDLQGSYNEQFF.

This chain joins TRBV29-1 and TRBJ2-7; 8 nucleotides match TRBD1. This CDR3 region has 13 residues. Trimming removed 7 bases from V and 1 base from J; junction bases left unmatched: 6. The germline CDR1 and CDR2 sequences are SQVTM and ANQGSEA. The CDR3 loop is CSAQGAESYEQYF. In DNA, the CDR3 is TGCAGCGCCCAGGGGGCTGAGTCCTACGAGCAGTACTTC.

This clonotype was recorded a few times. The chain employs TRBV9 and TRBJ1-2; D is possibly TRBD1 (5 bases). This CDR3 has 15 amino acids. Trimming took off 3 bases at V and 2 bases at J, with 14 bases between the two ends. Germline loops: CDR1 SGDLS, CDR2 YYNGEE. CDR3 DNA sequence: TGTGCCAGCAGCGAATCCGGGACCGGAAACTATGGCTACACCTTC. It translates to CASSESGTGNYGYTF. Combining the CDR3 with reference TRBV9 and TRBJ1-2 gives the whole variable domain DSGVTQTPKHLITATGQRVTLRCSPRSGDLSVYWYQQSLDQGLQFLIQYYNGEERAKGNILERFSAQQFPDLHSELNLSSLELGDSALYFCASSESGTGNYGYTFGSGTRLTVV.

This clonotype was seen ten or more times. The chain links TRBV30 to TRBJ1-1; no reliable D call. Germline V gene lookup returns CDR1 GTSNPN and CDR2 SVGIG (reference sequence). V was trimmed by 1 base and J by 7 bases, leaving 10 bases between them. This CDR3 has 12 amino acids. CDR3 in amino acids: CAWSATAFEAFF. DNA for the CDR3: TGTGCCTGGAGTGCCACAGCCTTTGAAGCTTTCTTT.

Many counts were recorded for this clonotype. The chain recombines TRBV6-2 or TRBV6-3 with TRBJ2-2; the match to TRBD1 covers 7 bases. The V gene end was trimmed by 6 bases and the J gene end by 3 bases; junction bases not matched to a gene: 7. The CDR3 loop spans 15 amino acids. Germline CDR1 reads MNHEY; CDR2 reads SVGEGT. In nucleotides, the CDR3 is TGTGCCAGCAGCACCGGGACAGCGTACACCGGGGAGCTGTTTTTT. It translates to CASSTGTAYTGELFF.

This clonotype was seen just once. This chain links TRBV25-1 with TRBJ2-1; a possible D gene is TRBD2 (5 bases). This CDR3 comprises 12 residues. V was shortened by 1 base and J by 9 bases, with 7 bases between the two germline ends. Germline V lookup: CDR1 MGHDK, CDR2 SYGVNS. The chain's CDR3 is CASSEFGGEQFF. The CDR3 region has the DNA TGTGCCAGCAGTGAATTCGGAGGTGAGCAGTTCTTC.

This chain links TRBV28 with TRBJ2-1; 12 bases align to TRBD2. The CDR3 runs to 15 residues. In germline, CDR1 is MDHEN, CDR2 SYDVKM. V lost 4 bases and J lost 9; bases outside the gene matches: 7. CDR3 nucleotides: TGTGCCAGCAGTTCCGTTACTAGCGGGGGGATTGAGCAGTTCTTC. It yields the protein CASSSVTSGGIEQFF.

The chain employs TRBV10-3 and TRBJ2-7; TRBD2 agrees at 9 bases. The CDR3 runs to 16 residues. Germline V gene data show CDR1 as ENHRY and CDR2 as SYGVKD. V lost 3 bases to trimming and J lost 0 bases; unmatched junction nucleotides: 6. In DNA, the CDR3 is TGTGCCATCAGTGATCAGCGGGAGGCCTCCTCCTACGAGCAGTACTTC. The encoded protein is CAISDQREASSYEQYF.

The V call is TRBV5-1, the J call TRBJ1-3; 7 nucleotides line up with TRBD1. The CDR3 extends over 15 amino acids. Germline values: CDR1 SGHRS, CDR2 YFSETQ. J lost 0 bases, V lost 4 bases, and 4 bases had no gene match. The CDR3 loop reads CASSLTGDSGNTIYF. CDR3 coding DNA: TGCGCCAGCAGCCTTACAGGGGACTCTGGAAACACCATATATTTT.